These 11 T cell receptor beta chains were all obtained from the same sample, sequenced in a study of identical twins. One entry per CDR3 protein, called by TCRdb with MiXCR from the 5' RACE reads. The sample lists roughly 540,000 distinct CDR3 sequences; less than 25% were seen once. This sample was shared with a second study, whose subject was T cells expressing NK-cell markers.

The specimen was CD4+ T cells sorted from blood. All receptors derive from a woman aged 18 to 35 in good health.

This clonotype occurred a few times. V usage is TRBV29-1 and J usage is TRBJ1-5, with D perhaps matching TRBD1 (5 bases). This CDR3 has 12 amino acids. Trimming left V 5 bases short and J 4 bases short, with 9 bases between. Germline-derived CDR1 and CDR2 are SQVTM and ANQGSEA. CDR3 in amino acids: CSVRGANQPQHF. Here the CDR3 DNA reads TGCAGCGTTCGCGGGGCAAATCAGCCCCAGCATTTT.

This chain links TRBV6-5 with TRBJ2-3; the D gene is possibly TRBD2 (5 bases). CDR1 and CDR2 (germline): MNHEY, SVGAGI. Trimming pared 3 bases from V and 5 bases from J, leaving 15 bases between. The CDR3 covers 15 residues. This chain's CDR3 is CASSYIRDRVDTQYF. The DNA for the CDR3 is TGTGCCAGCAGTTATATACGGGATAGGGTAGATACGCAGTATTTT.

The rearrangement uses TRBV12-3 or TRBV12-4 and TRBJ2-5, with TRBD2 identical over 8 bases. Trimming at V came to 7 bases and at J to 3 bases, leaving 1 base not matched to a gene. The CDR3 totals 12 residues. The CDR3 spells CASTAGEETQYF. The CDR3 DNA is TGTGCCAGCACAGCGGGGGAAGAGACCCAGTACTTC.

In this sample, this clonotype turned up once. The chain joins TRBV9 to TRBJ2-1; 9 bases are shared with TRBD2. The CDR3 is made up of 16 amino acids. J gave up 10 bases and V 2 bases, and 13 bases lay outside the gene matches. Germline loops: CDR1 SGDLS, CDR2 YYNGEE. Written as DNA, the CDR3 is TGTGCCAGCAGCGTTCTCCCGGGACTAGCAACGGGCGAGCAGTTCTTC. This codes for CASSVLPGLATGEQFF.

V and J are TRBV12-3 or TRBV12-4 and TRBJ1-1; D ambiguous. V was clipped by 2 bases and J by 4 bases, with 11 bases between them. CDR3 size: 14 residues. The CDR3 nucleotides read TGTGCCAGCAGTTTAAGCCCCCCGGGCACTGAAGCTTTCTTT. Amino acid sequence: CASSLSPPGTEAFF.

The rearrangement joins TRBV20-1 to TRBJ2-3, with TRBD2 matching over 13 bases. The CDR3 contains 14 residues. The V segment lost 5 bases and the J segment 8 bases; nucleotides outside the gene matches: 7. The germline V gene encodes CDR1 DFQATT and CDR2 SNEGSKA (reference sequence). The CDR3 sequence: CSAALAGGRGTQYF. CDR3 nucleotides: TGCAGTGCTGCACTAGCGGGGGGGAGGGGTACGCAGTATTTT.

This chain connects TRBV5-4 to TRBJ2-3; TRBD2 matches at 12 bases. Germline V CDR1 and CDR2: SGHNT, YYREEE (reference sequence). The CDR3 covers 18 residues. The junction had 15 bases not matched to a gene; V was cut back by 5 bases and J by 5 bases. The CDR3, as DNA: TGTGCCAGCAGGCCTTGGGATCTAGCGGGAGGGCGGAAAGATACGCAGTATTTT. It specifies CASRPWDLAGGRKDTQYF.

This clonotype was found once. The rearrangement joins TRBV20-1 to TRBJ2-3; D is uncertain. This CDR3 has 14 residues. Trimming pared 5 bases from V and 5 bases from J, leaving 17 bases between. Germline V gene data show CDR1 as DFQATT and CDR2 as SNEGSKA (reference sequence). CDR3 residues: CSAPPSELGDTQYF. For the CDR3, the DNA is TGCAGTGCTCCCCCCTCGGAGTTGGGAGATACGCAGTATTTT.

The CDR3 loop reads CSARSADVTEAFF. CDR3 nucleotides: TGCAGTGCTAGGTCAGCGGATGTCACTGAAGCTTTCTTT. V usage is TRBV20-1 and J usage is TRBJ1-1; D not certain. The germline gives CDR1 DFQATT, CDR2 SNEGSKA (reference sequence). This CDR3 has 13 residues. V was cut by 3 bases and J by 4 bases, with 12 bases left in between.

The chain joins TRBV5-1 to TRBJ1-6; D is undetermined. The CDR3 runs 14 residues. Germline V gene data show CDR1 as SGHRS and CDR2 as YFSETQ. The V end lost 0 bases, the J end lost 7 bases, and 8 bases lay between the germline ends. The CDR3 DNA reads TGCGCCAGCAGCTTGGGACACACCAATTCACCCCTCCACTTT. Encoded protein: CASSLGHTNSPLHF.

The chain is built from TRBV20-1 and TRBJ2-1; D could derive from TRBD1 or TRBD2 (5 bases each). The CDR3 length is 15 residues. Trimming removed 3 bases at V and 0 bases at J, with 12 bases between. Germline V lookup: CDR1 DFQATT, CDR2 SNEGSKA (reference sequence). This CDR3 is CSASKGPSSYNEQFF. As DNA, the CDR3 is TGCAGTGCTAGTAAGGGACCAAGCTCCTACAATGAGCAGTTCTTC.